This record looks at one T cell receptor beta chain sequence and its context. Its antigen is not known. This record belongs to a study of cytomegalovirus exposure and HLA in healthy donors. Findings of the study overall: CMV antigen specificity of a few CMV-associated chains was confirmed in vitro. Overall, around 160 TCR beta chains were annotated as cytomegalovirus-associated. High sensitivity and specificity were reportedly achieved when the classifier diagnosed cytomegalovirus status.

The PCR had 60 Vbeta and 13 Jbeta primers. The assay was immunoSEQ multiplex PCR, and TCRdb's table has in-frame clones only and misses some. The sample lists 130,000 or so clones, 60% to 85% occurring once. This clonotype was obtained from a man aged 25-40 years in good health and CMV-seronegative. The sequenced material came from PBMCs.

DNA of the CDR3: TGTGCCAGCAGTTTATCGTTCGGGTACGGTTACAATGAGCAGTTCTTC. Translation gives CASSLSFGYGYNEQFF. The chain uses TRBV27 and TRBJ2-1; no clear D. This CDR3 comprises 16 residues. Germline values: CDR1 MNHEY, CDR2 SMNVEV (reference sequence). V lost 0 bases, J lost 4 bases, and 13 bases lay in between.